The text below deals with one T cell receptor beta chain. Produced via immunoSEQ multiplex PCR; TCRdb's table is partial and in-frame only. The table has 200,000 to 250,000 clones, roughly 94% seen once. The sample is drawn from a study of T cell responses to AZD1222 COVID-19 vaccine. The CDR3 totals 14 residues. Germline V gene sequence: CDR1 SGHTA, CDR2 FQGTGA. With 1 base clipped from V and 8 bases from J, the junction kept 1 base outside the gene matches. The rearrangement uses TRBV7-3 and TRBJ1-6; TRBD1 matches at 8 bases. The receptor's source is an adult who received the MenACWY meningococcal vaccine as a control. The material sequenced was peripheral blood, taken 28 days after the second dose of the MenACWY control vaccine. The CDR3 sequence is CASSLNRGDSPLHF. Here the CDR3 DNA reads TGTGCCAGCAGCTTAAACAGGGGGGATTCACCCCTCCACTTT.